These 8 T cell receptor beta chains were all obtained from the same sample, sequenced in a study of CD8 T cells in Susac syndrome (dated by TCRdb to between 2018 and 2021). Library method: the immunoSEQ multiplex PCR assay. RNA was extracted using the RNeasy kit, and about 0.45 to 1 ug of the RNA was reverse transcribed with random hexamers. TCRdb reprocessed the public reads (quality trimming at Q25 with fastp, clone calling with MiXCR) and kept in-frame beta chains. Rows matching on CDR3 protein sequence are summarized as one entry with the most common DNA and genes. The sample table lists just over 150,000 distinct CDR3 sequences, 95% to 96% of them with a count of one. 0.14% to 0.15% of the sample lies in the top ten. Input material: CD8+ T cells from PBMCs. These receptors were taken from a human donor with multiple sclerosis.

This clonotype occurred once. V is TRBV19 and J is TRBJ2-1; a possible D gene is TRBD2 (7 bases). Between the trimmed V and J ends, which lost 10 bases and 4 bases, there was a span of 17 bases. Germline V CDR1 and CDR2: LNHDA, SQIVND (reference sequence). The CDR3 covers 14 residues. The CDR3 region is CATSPGGWYNEQFF. The CDR3 DNA reads TGTGCCACCTCTCCGGGGGGCTGGTACAATGAGCAGTTCTTC.

In its sample, this clonotype was seen a few times. This chain joins TRBV6-5 and TRBJ2-1; no clear D gene. Germline V gives CDR1 MNHEY, CDR2 SVGAGI. Trimming pared 4 bases from V and 0 bases from J, leaving 10 bases between. This CDR3 is built from 15 residues. CDR3 DNA: TGTGCCAGCAGTTTTGGTCCGAGCTCCTACAATGAGCAGTTCTTC. Translating gives CASSFGPSSYNEQFF.

With respect to this clonotype: A read error may account for a junction end that differs from germline. The chain employs TRBV23-1 and TRBJ2-1, with unresolved D. TRBV23-1 has ORF status, its function being uncertain. The CDR3 runs to 12 residues. Written as DNA, the CDR3 is TGCGCCAGCAGTCAATCTTCCTCCGAGCCGTCCTTC. Translated, it gives CASSQSSSEPSF.

DNA for the CDR3: TGCAGCGTGGTAACAGGCGTCTCCTACGAGCAGTACTTC. Translated, it gives CSVVTGVSYEQYF. The V gene is TRBV29-1, the J gene TRBJ2-7, with D tentatively TRBD1 (5 bases). V was shortened by 6 bases and J by 0 bases, with 12 bases between the two germline ends. This CDR3 is built from 13 residues. CDR1 and CDR2 from the germline V gene are SQVTM and ANQGSEA.

The chain carries TRBV25-1 and TRBJ1-1; D remains unclear. The V gene lost 1 base and the J gene lost 5 bases, with 11 bases spanning the gap. The CDR3 loop spans 14 amino acids. From germline, CDR1 is MGHDK and CDR2 SYGVNS. The CDR3 region is CASSEWGGRTEAFF. The CDR3 nucleotides are TGTGCCAGCAGTGAATGGGGAGGACGGACTGAAGCTTTCTTT.

This chain links TRBV7-3 with TRBJ1-1; D is unresolved. There are 14 residues in the CDR3. Between the trimmed V and J ends, which lost 1 base and 0 bases, there was a span of 6 bases. From germline, CDR1 is SGHTA and CDR2 FQGTGA. Written as DNA, the CDR3 is TGTGCCAGCAGCTTAAACCCACTGAACACTGAAGCTTTCTTT. It encodes CASSLNPLNTEAFF.

The rearrangement links TRBV29-1 to TRBJ1-4, with a weak D call TRBD1 (6 bases). CDR1 is SQVTM and CDR2 is ANQGSEA in the germline V gene. Trimming shortened V by 2 bases and J by 6 bases, and 13 bases separated the two germline ends. This CDR3 spans 14 amino acids. Written as DNA, the CDR3 is TGCAGCGTTGAATTCAGGGGCGCAGATGAAAAACTGTTTTTT. Protein product: CSVEFRGADEKLFF.

The CDR3 region is CASSYDVGGTEAFF. The CDR3 bases are TGTGCCAGCAGTTACGATGTAGGGGGAACTGAAGCTTTCTTT. V gene TRBV6-6 combines with J gene TRBJ1-1; perhaps TRBD1 as D (6 bases). The CDR3 is made up of 14 amino acids. With 2 bases removed from V and 5 bases from J, the gap between germline ends came to 12 bases. Per germline, CDR1 MNHNY and CDR2 SVGAGI (reference sequence).